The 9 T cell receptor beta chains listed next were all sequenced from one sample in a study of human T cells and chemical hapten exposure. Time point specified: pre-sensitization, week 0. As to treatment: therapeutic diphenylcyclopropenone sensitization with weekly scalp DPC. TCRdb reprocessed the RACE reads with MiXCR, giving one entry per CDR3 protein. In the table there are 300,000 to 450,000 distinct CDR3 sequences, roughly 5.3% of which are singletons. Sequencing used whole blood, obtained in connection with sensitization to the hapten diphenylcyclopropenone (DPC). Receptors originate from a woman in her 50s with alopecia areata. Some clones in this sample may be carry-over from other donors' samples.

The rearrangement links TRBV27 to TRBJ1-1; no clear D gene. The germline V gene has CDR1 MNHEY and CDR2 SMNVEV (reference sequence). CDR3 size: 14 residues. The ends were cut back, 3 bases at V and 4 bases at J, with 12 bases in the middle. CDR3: CASSLTRPGTEAFF. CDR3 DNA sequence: TGTGCCAGCAGTTTGACGAGGCCCGGCACTGAAGCTTTCTTT.

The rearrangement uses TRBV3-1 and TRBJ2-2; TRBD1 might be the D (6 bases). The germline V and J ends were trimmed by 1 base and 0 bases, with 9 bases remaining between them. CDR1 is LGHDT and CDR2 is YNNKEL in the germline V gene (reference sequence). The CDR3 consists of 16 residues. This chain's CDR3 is CASSQARGSNTGELFF. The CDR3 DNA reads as TGTGCCAGCAGCCAAGCGAGGGGGTCGAACACCGGGGAGCTGTTTTTT.

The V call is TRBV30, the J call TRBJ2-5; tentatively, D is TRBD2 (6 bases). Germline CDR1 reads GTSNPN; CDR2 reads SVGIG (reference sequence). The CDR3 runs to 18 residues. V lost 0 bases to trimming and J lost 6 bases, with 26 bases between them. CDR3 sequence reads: CAWSVRFGRGPNTKTQYF. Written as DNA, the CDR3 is TGTGCCTGGAGTGTAAGGTTCGGGCGGGGCCCGAACACAAAGACCCAGTACTTC.

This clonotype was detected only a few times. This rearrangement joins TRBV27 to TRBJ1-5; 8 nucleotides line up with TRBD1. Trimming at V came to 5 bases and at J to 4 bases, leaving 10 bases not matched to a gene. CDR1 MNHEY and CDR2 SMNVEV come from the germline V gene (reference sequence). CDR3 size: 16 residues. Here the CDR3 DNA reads TGTGCCAGCAGTCATCAAGGACAGGGTCGGAATCAGCCCCAGCATTTT. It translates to CASSHQGQGRNQPQHF.

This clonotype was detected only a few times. The CDR3 loop is CAWKAALNTQYF. The CDR3 DNA sequence: TGTGCCTGGAAGGCTGCGCTAAATACGCAGTATTTT. The V gene is TRBV30, the J gene TRBJ2-3, with no clear D. V lost 4 bases to trimming and J lost 7 bases, with 12 bases between them. Germline V gene data show CDR1 as GTSNPN and CDR2 as SVGIG (reference sequence). The CDR3 loop spans 12 amino acids.

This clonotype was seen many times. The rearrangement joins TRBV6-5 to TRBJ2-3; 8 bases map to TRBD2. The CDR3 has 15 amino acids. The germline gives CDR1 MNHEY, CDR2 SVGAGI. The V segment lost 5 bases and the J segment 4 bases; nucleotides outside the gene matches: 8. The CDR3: CASSGAGGGADTQYF. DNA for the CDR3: TGTGCCAGCAGTGGTGCGGGAGGTGGAGCAGATACGCAGTATTTT.

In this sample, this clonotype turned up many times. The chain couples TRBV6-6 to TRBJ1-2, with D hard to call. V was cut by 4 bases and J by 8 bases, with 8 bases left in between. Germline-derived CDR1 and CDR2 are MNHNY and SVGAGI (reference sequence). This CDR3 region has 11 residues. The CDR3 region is CASSLGRGYTF. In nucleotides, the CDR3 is TGTGCCAGCAGTTTGGGGAGAGGCTACACCTTC.

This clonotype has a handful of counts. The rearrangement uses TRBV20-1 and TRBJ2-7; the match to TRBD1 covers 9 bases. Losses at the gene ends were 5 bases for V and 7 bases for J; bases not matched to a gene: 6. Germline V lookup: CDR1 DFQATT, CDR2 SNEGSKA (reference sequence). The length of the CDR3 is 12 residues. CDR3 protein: CSAFRDRDEQYF. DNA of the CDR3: TGCAGTGCTTTCCGGGACAGGGATGAGCAGTACTTC.

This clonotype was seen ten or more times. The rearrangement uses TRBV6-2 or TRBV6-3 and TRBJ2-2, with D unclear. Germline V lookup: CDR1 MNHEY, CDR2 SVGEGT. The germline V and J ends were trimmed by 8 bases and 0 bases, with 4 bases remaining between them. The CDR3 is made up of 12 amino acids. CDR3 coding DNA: TGTGCCAGCGGCACGAACACCGGGGAGCTGTTTTTT. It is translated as CASGTNTGELFF.